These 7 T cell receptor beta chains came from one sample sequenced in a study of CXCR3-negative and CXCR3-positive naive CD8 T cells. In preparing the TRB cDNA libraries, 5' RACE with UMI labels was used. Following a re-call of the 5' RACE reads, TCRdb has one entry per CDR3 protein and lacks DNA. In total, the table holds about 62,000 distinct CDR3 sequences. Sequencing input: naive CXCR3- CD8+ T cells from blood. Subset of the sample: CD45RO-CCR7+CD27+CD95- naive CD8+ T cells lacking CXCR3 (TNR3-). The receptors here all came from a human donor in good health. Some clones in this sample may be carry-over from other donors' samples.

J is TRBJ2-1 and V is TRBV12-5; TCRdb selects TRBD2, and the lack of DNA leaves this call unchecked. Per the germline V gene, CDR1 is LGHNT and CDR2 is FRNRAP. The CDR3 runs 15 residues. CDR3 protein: CASGTGTSGNNEQFF.

The CDR3 region is CSARQEAGRVNTEAFF. This sequence joins TRBV20-1 and TRBJ1-1. The CDR3 extends over 16 amino acids. CDR1 DFQATT and CDR2 SNEGSKA come from the germline V gene (reference sequence).

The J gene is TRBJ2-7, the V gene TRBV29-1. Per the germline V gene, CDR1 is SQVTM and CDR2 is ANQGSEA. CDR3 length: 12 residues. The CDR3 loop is CSVLGGFYEQYF.

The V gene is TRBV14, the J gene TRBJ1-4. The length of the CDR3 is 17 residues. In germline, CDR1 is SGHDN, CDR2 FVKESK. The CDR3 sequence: CASSQDYVRSDGEKLFF. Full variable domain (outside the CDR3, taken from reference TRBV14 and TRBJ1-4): EAGVTQFPSHSVIEKGQTVTLRCDPISGHDNLYWYRRVMGKEIKFLLHFVKESKQDESGMPNNRFLAERTGGTYSTLKVQPAELEDSGVYFCASSQDYVRSDGEKLFFGSGTQLSVL.

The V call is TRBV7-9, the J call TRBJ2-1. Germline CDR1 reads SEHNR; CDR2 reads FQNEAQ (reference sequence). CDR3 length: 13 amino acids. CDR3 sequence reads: CASSPTAANEQFF.

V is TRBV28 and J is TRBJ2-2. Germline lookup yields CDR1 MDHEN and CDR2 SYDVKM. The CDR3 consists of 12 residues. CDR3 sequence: CASSSNTGELFF.

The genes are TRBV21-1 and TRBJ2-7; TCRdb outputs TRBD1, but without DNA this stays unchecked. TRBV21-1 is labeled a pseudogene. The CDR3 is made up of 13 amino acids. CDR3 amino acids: CASSKKGNYEQYF.